This passage covers 14 T cell receptor beta chains from one sample sequenced in a study of blood T cell repertoires in COVID-19. The repertoire was sequenced with immunoSEQ multiplex PCR; TCRdb's copy has only in-frame clones and lacks some. The sample carries roughly 390,000 clones, 70% to 90% recorded once. Sample: peripheral blood. The receptor source for this set is a woman aged 25 to 39 with COVID-19, enrolled during active disease.

V gene TRBV2 combines with J gene TRBJ2-3, with D perhaps TRBD2 (5 bases). Germline CDR1 is SNHLY and CDR2 is FYNNEI. The V end lost 8 bases, the J end lost 1 base, and 10 bases lay between the germline ends. CDR3 length equals 13 residues. Here the CDR3 reads CASGMRGTDTQYF. CDR3 DNA sequence: TGTGCCAGCGGAATGAGGGGCACAGATACGCAGTATTTT.

Notes on this clone: Other DNA sequences from this sample encode an identical CDR3 as well. The CDR3 DNA reads TGTGCCAGCAGCAGACAGGGGGCGAACTATGGCTACACCTTC. It translates to CASSRQGANYGYTF. The chain combines TRBV2 with TRBJ1-2, with 10 bases lining up with TRBD1. The V segment lost 6 bases and the J segment 2 bases; nucleotides outside the gene matches: 3. This CDR3 has 14 amino acids. Per the germline V gene, CDR1 is SNHLY and CDR2 is FYNNEI.

CDR3 region: CATAGRPGFYGTDTQYF. The DNA for the CDR3 is TGTGCCACGGCCGGGAGGCCGGGGTTTTATGGCACAGATACGCAGTATTTT. The rearrangement links TRBV21-1 to TRBJ2-3; TRBD2, as called in the table, went unchecked against the DNA. TRBV21-1 is an annotated pseudogene. The CDR3 is 17 residues long.

The genes are TRBV28 and TRBJ1-1; 7 nucleotides agree with TRBD1. Germline V CDR1 and CDR2: MDHEN, SYDVKM. The CDR3 has 15 amino acids. Trimming at V came to 5 bases and at J to 2 bases, leaving 8 bases not matched to a gene. The CDR3 region has the DNA TGTGCCAGCAGTCCCCATCGGACAGGTAACACTGAAGCTTTCTTT. Translated, it gives CASSPHRTGNTEAFF.

The chain has TRBV28 and TRBJ2-7; D unresolved. The length of the CDR3 is 11 residues. Per germline, CDR1 MDHEN and CDR2 SYDVKM. The ends were cut back, 6 bases at V and 6 bases at J, with 9 bases in the middle. CDR3 in amino acids: CASRTGGEQYF. The CDR3 nucleotides read TGTGCCAGCAGAACTGGCGGCGAGCAGTACTTC.

V is TRBV28 and J is TRBJ2-7; D unresolved. In germline, CDR1 is MDHEN, CDR2 SYDVKM. Between the trimmed V and J ends, which lost 5 bases and 4 bases, there was a span of 9 bases. There are 12 residues in the CDR3. The CDR3 protein is CASSQTYYEQYF. The CDR3 DNA follows: TGTGCCAGCAGTCAAACATATTACGAGCAGTACTTC.

For this clone: Relative to the germline gene, one junction end is altered; a read error may explain this. The chain is built from TRBV2 and TRBJ2-1, with 8 bases fitting TRBD1. The CDR3 is 16 residues long. CDR1 SNHLY and CDR2 FYNNEI come from the germline V gene. CDR3 residues: CASSEGPRGPYNEQFF. CDR3 sequence (DNA): TGTGCCAGCAGCGAAGGACCCAGGGGGCCTTACAATGAGCAGTTCTTC.

The chain recombines TRBV2 with TRBJ2-6, with unresolved D. V was cut by 7 bases and J by 0 bases, with 19 bases left in between. This CDR3 comprises 18 residues. The germline V gene encodes CDR1 SNHLY and CDR2 FYNNEI. This CDR3 is CASTVPGGPSSGANVLTF. The CDR3, as DNA: TGTGCCAGCACCGTTCCAGGTGGCCCCAGCTCTGGGGCCAACGTCCTGACTTTC.

The J gene is TRBJ2-7, the V gene TRBV5-4; D unclear. CDR3 length: 13 residues. Trimming removed 0 bases at V and 2 bases at J, with 6 bases between. Germline V gene data show CDR1 as SGHNT and CDR2 as YYREEE (reference sequence). CDR3: CASSLDLAYEQYF. The CDR3 nucleotides read TGTGCCAGCAGCTTGGACTTAGCCTACGAGCAGTACTTC.

This rearrangement joins TRBV5-4 to TRBJ2-3; 8 bases match TRBD1. Trimming cost V 4 bases and J 6 bases; bases outside gene matches: 7. There are 14 residues in the CDR3. Germline V lookup: CDR1 SGHNT, CDR2 YYREEE (reference sequence). This CDR3 reads CASSTATGEDTQYF. CDR3 in DNA: TGTGCCAGCAGCACGGCGACAGGGGAGGATACGCAGTATTTT.

The rearrangement links TRBV27 to TRBJ2-3, with 9 bases that match TRBD1. The V gene end was trimmed by 5 bases and the J gene end by 1 base; junction bases not matched to a gene: 7. Germline CDR1 MNHEY, CDR2 SMNVEV (reference sequence). This CDR3 comprises 16 residues. In nucleotides, the CDR3 is TGTGCCAGCAGTAGATACAGGGGGCCGGGCACAGATACGCAGTATTTT. Encoded protein: CASSRYRGPGTDTQYF.

This clone was observed a handful of times. The chain is built from TRBV5-1 and TRBJ1-4; 7 nucleotides align to TRBD1. Germline V gene sequence: CDR1 SGHRS, CDR2 YFSETQ. The trim removed 4 bases at V and 5 bases at J, leaving 8 bases unmatched. The CDR3 totals 15 residues. The CDR3 DNA reads TGCGCCAGCAGCACCCGACAGGGCGAAAATGAAAAACTGTTTTTT. This sequence encodes CASSTRQGENEKLFF. Based on the CDR3 plus reference TRBV5-1 and TRBJ1-4, the full variable domain is KAGVTQTPRYLIKTRGQQVTLSCSPISGHRSVSWYQQTPGQGLQFLFEYFSETQRNKGNFPGRFSGRQFSNSRSEMNVSTLELGDSALYLCASSTRQGENEKLFFGSGTQLSVL.

This clone has just a few counts. Other DNA sequences in the sample encode the same CDR3. The genes are TRBV2 and TRBJ2-7; D is unclear. Looked up from germline, CDR1 is SNHLY and CDR2 is FYNNEI. The CDR3 is made up of 12 amino acids. V lost 4 bases, J lost 4 bases, and 8 bases lay in between. The CDR3 nucleotides are TGTGCCAGCAGTGTTTCTTCGTACGAGCAGTACTTC. Its protein product is CASSVSSYEQYF. Combining the CDR3 with reference TRBV2 and TRBJ2-7 gives the whole variable domain EPEVTQTPSHQVTQMGQEVILRCVPISNHLYFYWYRQILGQKVEFLVSFYNNEISEKSEIFDDQFSVERPDGSNFTLKIRSTKLEDSAMYFCASSVSSYEQYFGPGTRLTVT.

The chain uses TRBV12-3 or TRBV12-4 and TRBJ1-2; the D is unclear. The CDR3 consists of 11 residues. V lost 3 bases, J lost 6 bases, and 5 bases lay in between. In nucleotides, the CDR3 is TGTGCCAGCAGTTTCCTCGATGGCTACACCTTC. Translation: CASSFLDGYTF.